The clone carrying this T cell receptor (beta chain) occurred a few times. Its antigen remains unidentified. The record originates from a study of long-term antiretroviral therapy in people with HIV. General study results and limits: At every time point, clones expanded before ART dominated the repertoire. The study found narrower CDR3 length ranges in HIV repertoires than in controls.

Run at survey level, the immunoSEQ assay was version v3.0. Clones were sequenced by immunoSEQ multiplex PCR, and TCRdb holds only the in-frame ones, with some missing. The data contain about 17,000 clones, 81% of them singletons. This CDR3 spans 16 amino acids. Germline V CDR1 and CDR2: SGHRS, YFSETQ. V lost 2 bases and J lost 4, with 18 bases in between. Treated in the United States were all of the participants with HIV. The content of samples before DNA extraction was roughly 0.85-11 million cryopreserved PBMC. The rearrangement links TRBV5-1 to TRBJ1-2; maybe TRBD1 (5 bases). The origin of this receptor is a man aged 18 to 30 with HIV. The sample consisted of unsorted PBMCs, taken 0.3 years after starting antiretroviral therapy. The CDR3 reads CASSLATGTESYGYTF. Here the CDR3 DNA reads TGCGCCAGCAGCTTAGCCACCGGGACGGAATCCTATGGCTACACCTTC.